The source of this T cell receptor (beta chain) is a study of T cell responses to AZD1222 COVID-19 vaccine. Notes on the study in general: Unmutated variant regions are reportedly targeted by nearly half of spike-specific TCRs. The donors showed a predominance of white British ancestry and of females, with possible underestimation of clonal diversity.

Both about-4-week and about-12-week second-dose recipients were combined. Trimming removed 3 bases at V and 2 bases at J, with 10 bases between. This CDR3 is 14 amino acids long. Germline V CDR1 and CDR2: SEHNR, FQNEAQ (reference sequence). With regard to this clone: Its antigen is unknown.

Measured with immunoSEQ multiplex PCR; TCRdb has only the in-frame clones, and not every one. The data show 50,000 to 70,000 clones, with 65% to 90% seen just once and about 7% held by the top ten. The chain couples TRBV7-9 to TRBJ1-2; possible D gene TRBD1, 5 bases. This TCR came from an adult who received the AZD1222 COVID-19 vaccine. The sample consisted of peripheral blood, taken 28 days after the second AZD1222 dose. The CDR3 bases are TGTGCCAGCAGCTTTGTAGGGGCCAACTATGGCTACACCTTC. Protein sequence: CASSFVGANYGYTF.